Each of the 17 T cell receptor beta chains below was sequenced from the same sample in a study of blood T cell repertoires in COVID-19. The method was immunoSEQ multiplex PCR; TCRdb's version includes in-frame clones alone and lacks a portion of them. The table has around 200,000 clones, under 90% seen once. Sequencing input: peripheral blood. The source of these receptors is a woman aged 40 to 49 with active or convalescent COVID-19.

The rearrangement links TRBV6-5 to TRBJ2-1, with 7 nucleotides matching TRBD2. V shed 6 bases, J shed 7 bases, and the junction held 9 bases outside the gene matches. The CDR3 is 14 residues long. The V gene's germline CDR1 is MNHEY and CDR2 SVGAGI. This chain's CDR3 is CASSPDGGRNEQFF. The CDR3 DNA reads TGTGCCAGCAGCCCCGACGGGGGGAGAAATGAGCAGTTCTTC.

The CDR3 coding sequence is TGTGCCAGTAGTACCCCCTCTTCACCCCTCCACTTT. This encodes CASSTPSSPLHF. The chain couples TRBV19 to TRBJ1-6; D is unclear. V lost 4 bases, J lost 9 bases, and 7 bases lay in between. Germline-derived CDR1 and CDR2 are LNHDA and SQIVND (reference sequence). The CDR3 covers 12 residues.

This chain joins TRBV30 and TRBJ1-2; perhaps TRBD1 as D (5 bases). From germline, CDR1 is GTSNPN and CDR2 SVGIG (reference sequence). CDR3 length: 16 residues. The V end lost 5 bases, the J end lost 2 bases, and 21 bases lay between the germline ends. The CDR3 reads CAWFLPQGGKNYGYTF. CDR3 bases: TGTGCCTGGTTCCTACCCCAGGGAGGGAAAAACTATGGCTACACCTTC.

The rearrangement uses TRBV28 and TRBJ2-7; D call uncertain. This CDR3 region has 12 residues. Germline CDR1 is MDHEN and CDR2 is SYDVKM. Trimming took off 3 bases at V and 5 bases at J, with 8 bases between the two ends. CDR3 sequence reads: CASSLSLNEQYF. The CDR3 coding sequence is TGTGCCAGCAGTTTGAGTCTGAACGAGCAGTACTTC.

The chain recombines TRBV6-6 with TRBJ2-7; D possibly corresponds to TRBD1 (6 bases). V lost 0 bases and J 0 bases, leaving 12 bases between the germline ends. Germline CDR1 and CDR2: MNHNY and SVGAGI (reference sequence). CDR3 length equals 16 residues. The CDR3 spells CASSYSRGQSSYEQYF. The DNA of the CDR3 is TGTGCCAGCAGTTACTCGAGGGGACAAAGCTCCTACGAGCAGTACTTC.

The chain's CDR3 is CASSPPTGGLEGNTIYF. The CDR3 nucleotides read TGTGCCAGCTCACCTCCGACAGGAGGCCTCGAAGGAAACACCATATATTTT. The V gene is TRBV18, the J gene TRBJ1-3, with D possibly being TRBD1 (6 bases). The CDR3 contains 17 residues. Germline V gene sequence: CDR1 KGHSH, CDR2 LQKENI. Deletions cut 3 bases from V and 4 bases from J, with 19 bases between.

CDR3 nucleotides: TGTGCCAGCAGCCGGACTAGCGGGCTTAATGAGCAGTTCTTC. Its protein product is CASSRTSGLNEQFF. The chain uses TRBV14 and TRBJ2-1, with TRBD2 identical over 11 bases. The V gene end was trimmed by 4 bases and the J gene end by 7 bases; junction bases not matched to a gene: 3. Germline V lookup: CDR1 SGHDN, CDR2 FVKESK. The CDR3 is 14 amino acids.

The V gene is TRBV5-4, the J gene TRBJ2-2; 12 bases align to TRBD2. The CDR3 covers 15 residues. After removal of 7 bases from V and 2 bases from J, the junction contained 3 bases not matched to a gene. Germline V gene data show CDR1 as SGHNT and CDR2 as YYREEE (reference sequence). The DNA for the CDR3 is TGTGCCAGCTCTAGCGGGGGGGAAAACACCGGGGAGCTGTTTTTT. Its protein product is CASSSGGENTGELFF.

V is TRBV24-1 and J is TRBJ2-2; 10 positions match TRBD2. CDR1 and CDR2 from the germline V gene are KGHDR and SFDVKD. Germline trimming cut 4 bases from V and 2 bases from J; bases unmatched to any gene: 3. There are 16 residues in the CDR3. CDR3 sequence (DNA): TGTGCCACCAGTGACCCACTAGCGGGAAACACCGGGGAGCTGTTTTTT. It encodes CATSDPLAGNTGELFF.

The chain is built from TRBV5-5 and TRBJ1-4; no definite D call. CDR1 and CDR2 from the germline V gene are SGHKS and YYEKEE (reference sequence). V lost 9 bases and J 6 bases, leaving 15 bases between the germline ends. This CDR3 has 13 amino acids. The CDR3 DNA reads TGTGCCATCCCGGAGGTGCCGGATGAAAAACTGTTTTTT. Encoded protein: CAIPEVPDEKLFF.

The CDR3 loop reads CASSLVTWGGYGYTF. CDR3 nucleotides: TGTGCCAGCAGCTTAGTTACGTGGGGCGGCTATGGCTACACCTTC. The chain joins TRBV7-2 to TRBJ1-2, with TRBD1 as a possible D gene (5 bases). The germline V and J ends were trimmed by 1 base and 4 bases, with 13 bases remaining between them. CDR1 SGHTA and CDR2 FQGNSA come from the germline V gene. This CDR3 has 15 amino acids. Full variable domain (rest looked up from reference TRBV7-2 and TRBJ1-2): GAGVSQSPSNKVTEKGKDVELRCDPISGHTALYWYRQSLGQGLEFLIYFQGNSAPDKSGLPSDRFSAERTGGSVSTLTIQRTQQEDSAVYLCASSLVTWGGYGYTFGSGTRLTVV.

The chain combines TRBV4-3 with TRBJ1-6; D unresolved. V shed 0 bases and J shed 7 bases, with 10 bases lying between them. CDR3 size: 15 residues. Germline CDR1 and CDR2: LGHNA and YSLEER. The DNA of the CDR3 is TGCGCCAGCAGCCAAGATGGAGGGCGAAATTCACCCCTCCACTTT. Encoded protein: CASSQDGGRNSPLHF.

Notes on this clone: One end of the junction is discordant with germline, which a read error may explain. The V call is TRBV7-7, the J call TRBJ2-5, with D possibly matching TRBD2 (5 bases). Germline CDR1 and CDR2: SSHAT and FNYEAQ (reference sequence). The CDR3 totals 15 residues. The CDR3 nucleotides read TGTGCTAGCAGCTTAGAACTAGTCGACCTGGAGACCCAGTACTTC. Residues: CASSLELVDLETQYF. The entire variable domain, with the rest obtained from reference TRBV7-7 and TRBJ2-5, is as follows: GAGVSQSPRYKVTKRGQDVTLRCDPISSHATLYWYQQALGQGPEFLTYFNYEAQPDKSGLPSDRFSAERPEGSISTLTIQRTEQRDSAMYRCASSLELVDLETQYFGPGTRLLVL.

The rearrangement joins TRBV5-4 to TRBJ2-5; D may be TRBD1 (5 bases). The CDR3 sequence is 14 residues long. Germline-derived CDR1 and CDR2 are SGHNT and YYREEE (reference sequence). Trimming removed 4 bases at V and 3 bases at J, with 13 bases between. The DNA for the CDR3 is TGTGCCAGCAGCCCCAGGGTGGGCGAAGAGACCCAGTACTTC. Translated: CASSPRVGEETQYF. The entire variable domain, with the rest obtained from reference TRBV5-4 and TRBJ2-5, is as follows: ETGVTQSPTHLIKTRGQQVTLRCSSQSGHNTVSWYQQALGQGPQFIFQYYREEENGRGNFPPRFSGLQFPNYSSELNVNALELDDSALYLCASSPRVGEETQYFGPGTRLLVL.

The chain couples TRBV10-3 to TRBJ1-6; tentatively, D is TRBD1 (6 bases). The CDR3 consists of 17 residues. Germline V gene lookup returns CDR1 ENHRY and CDR2 SYGVKD. Trimming cost V 6 bases and J 7 bases, with 22 bases left between them. For the CDR3, the DNA is TGTGCCATCAGCGAAGTACTTGGCAGGGGTAGAAATTCACCCCTCCACTTT. This codes for CAISEVLGRGRNSPLHF.

The J gene is TRBJ2-3, the V gene TRBV18; 8 positions agree with TRBD1. The CDR3 covers 16 residues. Germline-derived CDR1 and CDR2 are KGHSH and LQKENI. V dropped 3 bases and J dropped 2; count of bases not matched to a gene: 7. The CDR3 DNA reads as TGTGCCAGCTCACCCCTCGGACAGGGCGACACAGATACGCAGTATTTT. It translates to CASSPLGQGDTDTQYF. Variable domain in full (rest from reference TRBV18 and TRBJ2-3): NAGVMQNPRHLVRRRGQEARLRCSPMKGHSHVYWYRQLPEEGLKFMVYLQKENIIDESGMPKERFSAEFPKEGPSILRIQQVVRGDSAAYFCASSPLGQGDTDTQYFGPGTRLTVL.

The chain is built from TRBV29-1 and TRBJ1-2; D not resolved. CDR3 length equals 11 residues. CDR1 and CDR2 from the germline V gene are SQVTM and ANQGSEA. Trimming pared 7 bases from V and 3 bases from J, leaving 9 bases between. CDR3 loop: CSGGEDYGYTF. The CDR3 DNA reads as TGCAGCGGCGGGGAAGACTATGGCTACACCTTC.